These 29 T cell receptor beta chains share one sample of origin, sequenced in a study of Graves' ophthalmopathy and Graves' hyperthyroidism. The authors amplified TCR beta CDR3 regions from RNA transcripts. The first-round RT-PCR employed HTBI primers together with the Qiagen OneStep RT-PCR kit. A multiplex PCR was then performed as the second round. In TCRdb, the multiplex PCR reads were re-called with MiXCR into one record per CDR3 protein. The table records 350,000 or so distinct CDR3 sequences, 15% to 20% of them present only once. The sequenced sample consisted of peripheral blood. The receptors were gathered from an adult man with Graves' ophthalmopathy.

This clonotype was counted many times. This sequence joins TRBV11-2 and TRBJ2-2, with D perhaps matching TRBD1 or TRBD2 (5 bases each). V dropped 3 bases and J dropped 3 bases, with 17 bases sitting between them. This CDR3 region has 17 residues. The V gene's germline CDR1 is SGHAT and CDR2 FQNNGV. CDR3 sequence (DNA): TGTGCCAGCAGCTTCTTAGTCGCCGGGGCCGACACCGGGGAGCTGTTTTTT. It is translated as CASSFLVAGADTGELFF.

Many counts were recorded for this clonotype. The rearrangement uses TRBV6-5 and TRBJ2-5; D remains unclear. Per germline, CDR1 MNHEY and CDR2 SVGAGI. The CDR3 runs to 13 residues. With 2 bases removed from V and 2 bases from J, the gap between germline ends came to 6 bases. As DNA, the CDR3 is TGTGCCAGCAGTTACGGTCTACAAGAGACCCAGTACTTC. Protein: CASSYGLQETQYF.

This clonotype has at least ten counts. The V call is TRBV28, the J call TRBJ1-5, with D hard to call. This CDR3 is 12 amino acids long. The V gene's germline CDR1 is MDHEN and CDR2 SYDVKM. V lost 5 bases and J lost 7, with 9 bases in between. The CDR3 spells CASSPPGQPQHF. CDR3 sequence (DNA): TGTGCCAGCAGTCCCCCAGGCCAGCCCCAGCATTTT.

At least ten counts were recorded for this clonotype. The CDR3 DNA follows: TGCAGCGGTGGGGACAGGGTGACTGGCTACACCTTC. Its protein is CSGGDRVTGYTF. The V call is TRBV29-1, the J call TRBJ1-2; TRBD1 matches at 9 bases. V lost 7 bases, J lost 7 bases, and 7 bases stayed unmatched. Germline loops: CDR1 SQVTM, CDR2 ANQGSEA. CDR3 length: 12 amino acids.

This clonotype was recorded at least ten times. This chain uses TRBV4-1 with TRBJ1-1, with 10 nucleotides matching TRBD1. The CDR3 has 16 residues. Unmatched junction bases numbered 5, after V lost 4 bases and J lost 0 bases. CDR1 is MGHRA, CDR2 YSYEKL, per germline. The CDR3 here is CASSLSGTGVNTEAFF. The CDR3 nucleotides are TGCGCCAGCAGCCTATCCGGGACAGGGGTGAACACTGAAGCTTTCTTT.

This clonotype was counted ten times or more. The chain is built from TRBV5-1 and TRBJ2-7; 10 bases are a match to TRBD2. The J segment lost 4 bases and the V segment lost 1 base, leaving 8 bases of the junction unmatched. CDR3 length: 16 residues. Germline values: CDR1 SGHRS, CDR2 YFSETQ. For the CDR3, the DNA is TGCGCCAGCAGCTTGAGGCCAACTAGCGGGGAGTACGAGCAGTACTTC. Amino acids: CASSLRPTSGEYEQYF.

This clonotype was found many times. This chain joins TRBV7-6 and TRBJ2-5; 12 nucleotides match TRBD2. With 5 bases clipped from V and 0 bases from J, the junction kept 7 bases outside the gene matches. CDR3 length: 17 residues. CDR1 SGHVS and CDR2 FNYEAQ come from the germline V gene. The CDR3 region has the DNA TGTGCCAGCAGCGACGGGACTAGCGGGTTGTACCAAGAGACCCAGTACTTC. It is translated as CASSDGTSGLYQETQYF.

The chain uses TRBV18 and TRBJ2-2; no reliable D call. V lost 3 bases and J lost 3, with 8 bases in between. CDR1 KGHSH and CDR2 LQKENI come from the germline V gene. There are 14 residues in the CDR3. The CDR3 nucleotides are TGTGCCAGCTCACCCCGAAAGGACACCGGGGAGCTGTTTTTT. Translation: CASSPRKDTGELFF.

There are many counts of this clonotype. V gene TRBV7-2 combines with J gene TRBJ2-2, with TRBD1 matching over 7 bases. The germline V gene encodes CDR1 SGHTA and CDR2 FQGNSA. J gave up 4 bases and V 5 bases, and 1 base lay outside the gene matches. The CDR3 contains 13 residues. CDR3 DNA: TGTGCCAGCAGCCACAGGGGCACCGGGGAGCTGTTTTTT. This translates into CASSHRGTGELFF.

This clonotype was picked up many times. Here the CDR3 reads CAWSAGSYGYTF. The CDR3 coding sequence is TGTGCCTGGAGTGCAGGGAGCTATGGCTACACCTTC. The chain joins TRBV30 to TRBJ1-2; D is possibly TRBD1 (5 bases). CDR1 and CDR2 from the germline V gene are GTSNPN and SVGIG (reference sequence). This CDR3 has 12 amino acids. V was pared by 1 base and J by 4 bases, with 7 bases between.

This clonotype showed up many times. This sequence joins TRBV12-3 or TRBV12-4 and TRBJ2-5; perhaps TRBD1 as D (6 bases). With 7 bases removed from V and 7 bases from J, the gap between germline ends came to 19 bases. This CDR3 is built from 14 residues. Written as DNA, the CDR3 is TGTGCCAGCACCTTAACGACAGGCGCAGGGACCCAGTACTTC. It translates to CASTLTTGAGTQYF.

This clonotype was observed at least ten times. This chain connects TRBV12-3 or TRBV12-4 to TRBJ1-1, with D unclear. The CDR3 is made up of 13 amino acids. V was pared by 7 bases and J by 5 bases, with 14 bases between. In nucleotides, the CDR3 is TGTGCCAGCAACCAAGGTGGGGTTACTGAAGCTTTCTTT. Residues: CASNQGGVTEAFF.

This clonotype appeared a few times. The V call is TRBV5-1, the J call TRBJ2-2; TRBD2 matches at 8 bases. The CDR3 extends over 15 amino acids. Germline V gene sequence: CDR1 SGHRS, CDR2 YFSETQ. V was clipped by 7 bases and J by 2 bases; unmatched bases: 7. The chain's CDR3 is CASAVGGANTGELFF. CDR3 in DNA: TGCGCCAGCGCCGTCGGGGGGGCCAACACCGGGGAGCTGTTTTTT. Full variable domain (rest looked up from reference TRBV5-1 and TRBJ2-2): KAGVTQTPRYLIKTRGQQVTLSCSPISGHRSVSWYQQTPGQGLQFLFEYFSETQRNKGNFPGRFSGRQFSNSRSEMNVSTLELGDSALYLCASAVGGANTGELFFGEGSRLTVL.

At least ten counts were recorded for this clonotype. The rearrangement links TRBV11-2 to TRBJ1-2, with unresolved D. V was shortened by 0 bases and J by 8 bases, with 13 bases between the two germline ends. The CDR3 sequence is 14 residues long. CDR1 and CDR2 from the germline V gene are SGHAT and FQNNGV. The CDR3 nucleotides are TGTGCCAGCAGCTTAGATGGGAACTCCAGAGGCTACACCTTC. It translates to CASSLDGNSRGYTF.

At least ten counts were recorded for this clonotype. The chain combines TRBV6-1 with TRBJ1-3; D is undetermined. Trimming shortened V by 10 bases and J by 1 base, and 8 bases separated the two germline ends. The CDR3 is 12 residues long. Germline assignment: CDR1 MNHNS and CDR2 SASEGT. The DNA of the CDR3 is TGTGCCACTTCGGGTTCTGGAAACACCATATATTTT. Its protein product is CATSGSGNTIYF.

The chain uses TRBV15 and TRBJ1-2; D possibly corresponds to TRBD1 (6 bases). CDR3 length: 19 residues. CDR1 LNHNV and CDR2 YYDKDF come from the germline V gene (reference sequence). Trimming shortened V by 5 bases and J by 0 bases, and 25 bases separated the two germline ends. CDR3: CATSPNPGQGRRANYGYTF. In DNA form, the CDR3 reads TGTGCCACCAGCCCGAACCCGGGACAAGGAAGAAGGGCTAACTATGGCTACACCTTC.

This clonotype showed up many times. This chain connects TRBV6-2 or TRBV6-3 to TRBJ2-5, with 8 bases aligning to TRBD2. V lost 9 bases and J lost 1; bases outside the gene matches: 10. Germline loops: CDR1 MNHEY, CDR2 SVGEGT. The CDR3 runs to 15 residues. CDR3 region: CASKPGGVLQETQYF. The CDR3 bases are TGTGCCAGTAAGCCCGGGGGGGTACTCCAAGAGACCCAGTACTTC.

This clonotype was observed at least ten times. The chain uses TRBV11-2 and TRBJ1-5, with TRBD1 identical over 7 bases. This CDR3 is built from 15 residues. After removal of 5 bases from V and 6 bases from J, the junction contained 10 bases not matched to a gene. Germline CDR1 is SGHAT and CDR2 is FQNNGV. As DNA, the CDR3 is TGTGCCAGCAGCCAGACAGGGCACGTGGGTCAGCCCCAGCATTTT. Amino acids: CASSQTGHVGQPQHF.

This clonotype was observed many times. V usage is TRBV29-1 and J usage is TRBJ2-7; no definite D call. Between the trimmed V and J ends, which lost 7 bases and 6 bases, there was a span of 13 bases. Germline assignment: CDR1 SQVTM and CDR2 ANQGSEA. This CDR3 has 11 residues. This chain's CDR3 is CSAGYYGEQYF. CDR3 DNA sequence: TGCAGCGCTGGATACTACGGCGAGCAGTACTTC.

This clonotype was seen many times. The chain employs TRBV5-1 and TRBJ2-5; D may correspond to TRBD1 or TRBD2 (7 bases each). Deletions cut 4 bases from V and 5 bases from J, with 18 bases between. This CDR3 contains 15 residues. Looked up from germline, CDR1 is SGHRS and CDR2 is YFSETQ. CDR3 loop: CASSTRGGPWETQYF. Here the CDR3 DNA reads TGCGCCAGCAGCACCAGGGGGGGGCCCTGGGAGACCCAGTACTTC.

This clonotype was seen repeatedly, ten times or more. The gene calls are TRBV9 and TRBJ1-5, with 7 bases aligning to TRBD1. The germline gives CDR1 SGDLS, CDR2 YYNGEE. This CDR3 has 14 amino acids. After removal of 3 bases from V and 9 bases from J, the junction contained 9 bases not matched to a gene. CDR3 sequence reads: CASSADRVSGPQHF. The DNA of the CDR3 is TGTGCCAGCAGCGCCGACAGGGTCAGTGGGCCCCAGCATTTT.

This clonotype was recorded many times. This rearrangement joins TRBV14 to TRBJ2-1; 10 nucleotides match TRBD2. The CDR3 length is 14 residues. Germline lookup yields CDR1 SGHDN and CDR2 FVKESK. The trim removed 5 bases at V and 8 bases at J, leaving 6 bases unmatched. The CDR3 nucleotides read TGTGCCAGCAGCTTGGGACTAGCGTCTTATGAGCAGTTCTTC. Translation: CASSLGLASYEQFF. Full variable domain (rest looked up from reference TRBV14 and TRBJ2-1): EAGVTQFPSHSVIEKGQTVTLRCDPISGHDNLYWYRRVMGKEIKFLLHFVKESKQDESGMPNNRFLAERTGGTYSTLKVQPAELEDSGVYFCASSLGLASYEQFFGPGTRLTVL.

This clonotype has at least ten counts. The J gene is TRBJ2-7, the V gene TRBV12-3 or TRBV12-4; possibly TRBD2 for D (6 bases). The CDR3 covers 17 residues. V lost 0 bases to trimming and J lost 6 bases, with 21 bases between them. CDR3 in amino acids: CASSLASSMGTLGEQYF. The CDR3 region has the DNA TGTGCCAGCAGTTTAGCATCTAGCATGGGGACTCTGGGCGAGCAGTACTTC.

Many counts were recorded for this clonotype. V and J are TRBV28 and TRBJ2-7; TRBD1 might be the D (7 bases). Per germline, CDR1 MDHEN and CDR2 SYDVKM. This CDR3 has 14 residues. V lost 6 bases and J 6 bases, leaving 18 bases between the germline ends. The DNA of the CDR3 is TGTGCCAGCAGCCGAGGAGGGGGCGTGGGCGAGCAGTACTTC. Residues: CASSRGGGVGEQYF.

The table lists this clonotype with many counts. The chain couples TRBV18 to TRBJ2-7; TRBD1 matches at 7 bases. V shed 5 bases, J shed 2 bases, and the junction held 6 bases outside the gene matches. Germline V gene lookup returns CDR1 KGHSH and CDR2 LQKENI. This CDR3 is built from 14 residues. CDR3 protein: CASSSTGTAYEQYF. CDR3 coding DNA: TGTGCCAGCTCATCAACCGGGACAGCCTACGAGCAGTACTTC.

In its sample, this clonotype was seen many times. The chain couples TRBV3-1 to TRBJ1-1, with no clear D. Trimming pared 1 base from V and 0 bases from J, leaving 6 bases between. Looked up from germline, CDR1 is LGHDT and CDR2 is YNNKEL (reference sequence). This CDR3 is built from 14 residues. The CDR3 here is CASSQAGMNTEAFF. The CDR3 DNA reads TGTGCCAGCAGCCAAGCCGGGATGAACACTGAAGCTTTCTTT.

This clonotype has a count of ten or more. The chain links TRBV27 to TRBJ1-2; maybe TRBD1 (5 bases). This CDR3 is built from 17 residues. V was trimmed by 5 bases and J by 0 bases, leaving 19 bases between them. Germline V gene sequence: CDR1 MNHEY, CDR2 SMNVEV (reference sequence). CDR3 region: CASSLYLGGGTNYGYTF. The CDR3 DNA follows: TGTGCCAGCAGTCTCTATCTTGGGGGGGGGACTAACTATGGCTACACCTTC.

Remarks on this clonotype: This may stem from a read error, because a much larger clone lies one nucleotide away. The rearrangement uses TRBV20-1 and TRBJ2-7; TRBD2 aligns across 7 bases. The CDR3 contains 16 residues. Germline-derived CDR1 and CDR2 are DFQATT and SNEGSKA (reference sequence). J gave up 3 bases and V 0 bases, and 11 bases lay outside the gene matches. CDR3 residues: CSARDFGISGFYEQYF. The CDR3 coding sequence is TGCAGTGCTAGAGATTTTGGGATTAGCGGGTTCTACGAGCAGTACTTC.

The V and J genes are TRBV20-1 and TRBJ2-5; 10 nucleotides align to TRBD1. CDR1 is DFQATT, CDR2 SNEGSKA, per germline (reference sequence). CDR3 length: 15 residues. Trimming cost V 6 bases and J 5 bases; bases outside gene matches: 12. CDR3 amino acids: CSAQNAGQGLETQYF. The CDR3 DNA reads as TGCAGTGCCCAAAACGCGGGACAGGGGCTGGAGACCCAGTACTTC.